One sample yielded the 30 T cell receptor beta chains listed below, sequenced in a study of shared clonotypes between healthy human individuals. Profiled with immunoSEQ multiplex PCR; TCRdb holds only in-frame clones, not every one. The sample lists around 2.3 million clones, almost 96% occurring once. The sample taken for sequencing was naive CD4+ T cells sorted from blood. The subset here: CD45RA+ positively selected. These receptors originate from a man aged 18 to 29 in good health.

This chain links TRBV7-9 with TRBJ2-1; D is undetermined. Germline V gene data show CDR1 as SEHNR and CDR2 as FQNEAQ (reference sequence). V lost 7 bases and J lost 5, with 15 bases in between. This CDR3 is built from 14 residues. CDR3 sequence reads: CASKGTLINNEQFF. DNA of the CDR3: TGTGCCAGCAAGGGAACCTTAATAAACAATGAGCAGTTCTTC. The complete variable domain, with remaining parts taken from reference TRBV7-9 and TRBJ2-1, reads DTGVSQNPRHKITKRGQNVTFRCDPISEHNRLYWYRQTLGQGPEFLTYFQNEAQLEKSRLLSDRFSAERPKGSFSTLEIQRTEQGDSAMYLCASKGTLINNEQFFGPGTRLTVL.

This rearrangement joins TRBV6-5 to TRBJ2-1; D gene unclear. The CDR3 totals 14 residues. Trimming took off 0 bases at V and 5 bases at J, with 8 bases between the two ends. Germline CDR1 and CDR2: MNHEY and SVGAGI. This chain's CDR3 is CASSYSEGNNEQFF. CDR3 nucleotides: TGTGCCAGCAGTTACTCGGAAGGGAACAATGAGCAGTTCTTC.

This chain uses TRBV28 with TRBJ1-2; the match to TRBD1 covers 9 bases. V shed 6 bases, J shed 5 bases, and the junction held 13 bases outside the gene matches. The germline V gene encodes CDR1 MDHEN and CDR2 SYDVKM. The CDR3 has 16 amino acids. CDR3 residues: CASRPPKDRGFYGYTF. The CDR3 bases are TGTGCCAGCAGACCCCCTAAGGACAGGGGTTTTTATGGCTACACCTTC.

V gene TRBV5-1 combines with J gene TRBJ2-7; 10 bases match TRBD1. V trimming: 3 bases; J trimming: 7 bases; junction bases outside the gene matches: 10. The CDR3 is 15 amino acids. Per the germline V gene, CDR1 is SGHRS and CDR2 is YFSETQ. CDR3 amino acids: CASSSGTGDLREQYF. The CDR3 bases are TGCGCCAGCAGCTCTGGGACAGGGGATTTGAGAGAGCAGTACTTC.

The V call is TRBV27, the J call TRBJ2-2; D is possibly TRBD1 (5 bases). Trimming took off 6 bases at V and 5 bases at J, with 19 bases between the two ends. Per the germline V gene, CDR1 is MNHEY and CDR2 is SMNVEV (reference sequence). CDR3 size: 16 residues. The CDR3 region has the DNA TGTGCCAGCAGCCCTATCGCGACAGTTCATACCGGGGAGCTGTTTTTT. Encoded protein: CASSPIATVHTGELFF.

Of note for this clone: This specimen includes other DNA sequences encoding the same CDR3. The CDR3 bases are TGCGCCAGCAGCCGGGACAGGAGCACAGATACGCAGTATTTT. Translating it yields CASSRDRSTDTQYF. This rearrangement joins TRBV5-1 to TRBJ2-3; TRBD1 matches 8 bases. V shed 4 bases, J shed 0 bases, and the junction held 1 base outside the gene matches. CDR3 length: 14 residues. Germline CDR1 reads SGHRS; CDR2 reads YFSETQ.

As for this clone: Other DNA sequences from this sample encode an identical CDR3 as well. This rearrangement joins TRBV6-1 to TRBJ2-5; D is unclear. This CDR3 is built from 13 residues. V was clipped by 4 bases and J by 1 base, with 7 bases between them. Germline V gene sequence: CDR1 MNHNS, CDR2 SASEGT. DNA for the CDR3: TGTGCCAGCAGTGGCCAGCCCCAAGAGACCCAGTACTTC. Translated: CASSGQPQETQYF.

This CDR3 is CASSYRTSGGAEQYF. CDR3 bases: TGCGCCAGCAGCTACCGGACTAGCGGGGGGGCCGAACAGTACTTC. The rearrangement uses TRBV5-1 and TRBJ2-7; 15 bases are shared with TRBD2. V was clipped by 3 bases and J by 10 bases; unmatched bases: 8. Germline CDR1 and CDR2: SGHRS and YFSETQ. The length of the CDR3 is 15 residues.

The rearrangement links TRBV19 to TRBJ2-7, with 10 bases lining up with TRBD2. V was clipped by 7 bases and J by 2 bases; unmatched bases: 5. CDR1 is LNHDA and CDR2 is SQIVND in the germline V gene (reference sequence). The CDR3 sequence is 14 residues long. The CDR3 protein is CASTRTSGTYEQYF. CDR3 sequence (DNA): TGTGCCAGTACAAGGACTAGCGGTACCTACGAGCAGTACTTC.

The chain joins TRBV27 to TRBJ1-2, with TRBD1 as a possible D gene (5 bases). V was shortened by 1 base and J by 4 bases, with 16 bases between the two germline ends. The CDR3 is 16 residues long. Germline V CDR1 and CDR2: MNHEY, SMNVEV (reference sequence). CDR3 DNA sequence: TGTGCCAGCAGTTTATTATCAGCGGGACTGAGCTATGGCTACACCTTC. Encoded protein: CASSLLSAGLSYGYTF.

This chain joins TRBV9 and TRBJ2-2, with 7 nucleotides matching TRBD1. The CDR3 runs 16 residues. With V trimmed by 0 bases and J by 5 bases, 7 bases remained unmatched. Per germline, CDR1 SGDLS and CDR2 YYNGEE. The CDR3 region has the DNA TGTGCCAGCAGCGTAGCAACAGGGGTAGGGACCGGGGAGCTGTTTTTT. Translated, it gives CASSVATGVGTGELFF.

V gene TRBV7-2 combines with J gene TRBJ1-3; D is undetermined. The CDR3 has 14 residues. CDR1 and CDR2 from the germline V gene are SGHTA and FQGNSA. V lost 0 bases and J lost 6, with 9 bases in between. CDR3 DNA sequence: TGTGCCAGCAGCTTAGCGGGGTCCGAAAACACCATATATTTT. Amino acids: CASSLAGSENTIYF.

There are a few counts of this clone. The identical CDR3 is also encoded by other nucleotide sequences in the sample. The chain couples TRBV29-1 to TRBJ1-2, with no clear D. The ends were cut back, 6 bases at V and 6 bases at J, with 8 bases in the middle. Germline CDR1 is SQVTM and CDR2 is ANQGSEA. The CDR3 runs to 10 residues. In DNA form, the CDR3 reads TGCAGCGTCTTTGGCGATGGCTACACCTTC. This gives the protein CSVFGDGYTF.

This chain links TRBV6-5 with TRBJ2-7; 8 bases fit TRBD2. V trimming: 6 bases; J trimming: 3 bases; junction bases outside the gene matches: 4. Germline CDR1 and CDR2: MNHEY and SVGAGI. The CDR3 has 13 residues. The CDR3 reads CASSRGGFYEQYF. CDR3 in DNA: TGTGCCAGCAGCCGCGGGGGGTTCTACGAGCAGTACTTC.

This chain links TRBV25-1 with TRBJ2-1, with 10 positions matching TRBD2. The CDR3 is made up of 15 amino acids. Germline loops: CDR1 MGHDK, CDR2 SYGVNS. The V gene end was trimmed by 6 bases and the J gene end by 7 bases; junction bases not matched to a gene: 9. CDR3 nucleotide sequence: TGTGCCAGCAGCCCGCTAGCGGGAGTTAGGAATGAGCAGTTCTTC. This encodes CASSPLAGVRNEQFF.

This clone was detected once. The chain has TRBV6-6 and TRBJ1-2, with TRBD1 matching 7 bases. Germline V gives CDR1 MNHNY, CDR2 SVGAGI (reference sequence). V was clipped by 2 bases and J by 2 bases; unmatched bases: 5. This CDR3 comprises 15 residues. CDR3: CASSYGVTGNYGYTF. CDR3 sequence (DNA): TGTGCCAGCAGTTACGGGGTGACAGGGAACTATGGCTACACCTTC.

The sample holds one count of this clone. The same CDR3 also results from other DNA sequences found in this sample. The V and J genes are TRBV6-5 and TRBJ2-6, with D possibly TRBD1 on 6 matching bases. The CDR3 has 15 residues. The V end lost 4 bases, the J end lost 1 base, and 8 bases lay between the germline ends. The germline V gene has CDR1 MNHEY and CDR2 SVGAGI. The CDR3 spells CASSSTGSGANVLTF. The CDR3 DNA follows: TGTGCCAGCAGTTCAACAGGGTCTGGGGCCAACGTCCTGACTTTC.

This sequence joins TRBV7-6 and TRBJ2-7; 14 nucleotides align to TRBD2. The length of the CDR3 is 19 residues. V lost 4 bases, J lost 5 bases, and 16 bases stayed unmatched. From germline, CDR1 is SGHVS and CDR2 FNYEAQ. CDR3 protein: CASSSSDVGTSGSIDEQYF. DNA of the CDR3: TGTGCCAGCAGCTCATCCGACGTTGGGACTAGCGGGAGTATCGACGAGCAGTACTTC.

This chain uses TRBV2 with TRBJ2-2; no definite D call. The CDR3 is 14 amino acids. Germline-derived CDR1 and CDR2 are SNHLY and FYNNEI. The V end lost 8 bases, the J end lost 2 bases, and 12 bases lay between the germline ends. The DNA for the CDR3 is TGTGCCAGCCGTTTCGACCTAAACACCGGGGAGCTGTTTTTT. This codes for CASRFDLNTGELFF.

The chain recombines TRBV10-1 with TRBJ2-3; tentative D call: TRBD2 (6 bases). There are 16 residues in the CDR3. V dropped 0 bases and J dropped 6 bases, with 16 bases sitting between them. Germline V gene lookup returns CDR1 WNHNN and CDR2 SYGVQD (reference sequence). In DNA form, the CDR3 reads TGCGCCAGCAGTGAGTCGAGGAGGGAGGTCTTTGATACGCAGTATTTT. Its protein is CASSESRREVFDTQYF.

V usage is TRBV6-5 and J usage is TRBJ1-4; tentatively, D is TRBD1 (6 bases). V lost 6 bases and J lost 0, with 8 bases in between. The CDR3 covers 14 residues. CDR1 is MNHEY, CDR2 SVGAGI, per germline. The CDR3 spells CASRDRSTNEKLFF. In DNA form, the CDR3 reads TGTGCCAGCAGGGACAGATCAACTAATGAAAAACTGTTTTTT.

The V gene is TRBV10-3, the J gene TRBJ2-1; D unresolved. This CDR3 is 15 amino acids long. V was trimmed by 10 bases and J by 5 bases, leaving 21 bases between them. In germline, CDR1 is ENHRY, CDR2 SYGVKD. The chain's CDR3 is CATQRQIIDHNEQFF. CDR3 in DNA: TGTGCCACGCAGCGCCAAATAATAGACCACAATGAGCAGTTCTTC.

A note on this clone: Because it lacks the conserved phenylalanine or tryptophan at the end, this CDR3 is likely a read error. No DNA is shown, since the ends of the CDR3 on it are uncertain; the CDR3 is the one TCRdb lists. The CDR3 protein is CARRGQGRGS. The chain combines TRBV15 with TRBJ1-3. CDR1 LNHNV and CDR2 YYDKDF come from the germline V gene (reference sequence). With termini counted, the CDR3 has 10 amino acids.

V is TRBV11-2 and J is TRBJ2-3, with 11 nucleotides matching TRBD2. Germline V gene data show CDR1 as SGHAT and CDR2 as FQNNGV. This CDR3 is built from 16 residues. The trim removed 6 bases at V and 0 bases at J, leaving 5 bases unmatched. The CDR3 nucleotides are TGTGCCAGCAGAGTACTAGCGGGGGCGAGCACAGATACGCAGTATTTT. It codes for CASRVLAGASTDTQYF.

This chain uses TRBV7-2 with TRBJ2-3; weak D call: TRBD2 (6 bases). CDR3 length equals 13 residues. V lost 6 bases and J 6 bases, leaving 13 bases between the germline ends. Germline V gene lookup returns CDR1 SGHTA and CDR2 FQGNSA. The CDR3: CASRYPGGDTQYF. CDR3 nucleotide sequence: TGTGCCAGCAGGTATCCCGGGGGTGATACGCAGTATTTT.

The chain joins TRBV10-2 to TRBJ1-6; D remains ambiguous. Deletions cut 4 bases from V and 1 base from J, with 5 bases between. CDR1 is WSHSY, CDR2 SAAADI, per germline. The CDR3 is 14 amino acids. Here the CDR3 reads CASSVGSYNSPLHF. Written as DNA, the CDR3 is TGCGCCAGCAGTGTCGGATCCTATAATTCACCCCTCCACTTT.

This clone was seen just once. This chain links TRBV28 with TRBJ2-7, with TRBD2 matching over 12 bases. V shed 6 bases, J shed 3 bases, and the junction held 6 bases outside the gene matches. CDR1 is MDHEN, CDR2 SYDVKM, per germline. This CDR3 is built from 15 residues. The CDR3 here is CASSRQLAGGYEQYF. For the CDR3, the DNA is TGTGCCAGCAGCCGTCAACTAGCGGGGGGCTACGAGCAGTACTTC.

The CDR3 is CASSPGPLEELFF. The CDR3 DNA reads TGCGCCAGCAGCCCGGGACCGCTGGAGGAGCTGTTTTTT. The rearrangement links TRBV5-1 to TRBJ2-2; D tentatively reads TRBD1 or TRBD2 (5 bases each). The CDR3 runs 13 residues. Germline V gene data show CDR1 as SGHRS and CDR2 as YFSETQ. The V gene lost 4 bases and the J gene lost 10 bases, with 14 bases spanning the gap. The whole variable domain, remainder taken from reference TRBV5-1 and TRBJ2-2, is KAGVTQTPRYLIKTRGQQVTLSCSPISGHRSVSWYQQTPGQGLQFLFEYFSETQRNKGNFPGRFSGRQFSNSRSEMNVSTLELGDSALYLCASSPGPLEELFFGEGSRLTVL.

Comment on this clone: Other DNA sequences in the sample encode the same CDR3. The chain couples TRBV6-5 to TRBJ2-7; the D gene could be TRBD1 or TRBD2 (5 bases each). This CDR3 contains 13 residues. V was trimmed by 4 bases and J by 1 base, leaving 8 bases between them. CDR1 and CDR2 from the germline V gene are MNHEY and SVGAGI. CDR3 region: CASSSGGSYEQYF. The CDR3 nucleotides are TGTGCCAGCAGTTCTGGGGGTTCCTACGAGCAGTACTTC.

The chain combines TRBV5-5 with TRBJ2-5; no clear D. V was trimmed by 3 bases and J by 5 bases, leaving 8 bases between them. This CDR3 spans 12 amino acids. Germline CDR1 is SGHKS and CDR2 is YYEKEE (reference sequence). The CDR3 nucleotides are TGTGCCAGCAGCTCGGCTGTCGAGACCCAGTACTTC. Translating gives CASSSAVETQYF.